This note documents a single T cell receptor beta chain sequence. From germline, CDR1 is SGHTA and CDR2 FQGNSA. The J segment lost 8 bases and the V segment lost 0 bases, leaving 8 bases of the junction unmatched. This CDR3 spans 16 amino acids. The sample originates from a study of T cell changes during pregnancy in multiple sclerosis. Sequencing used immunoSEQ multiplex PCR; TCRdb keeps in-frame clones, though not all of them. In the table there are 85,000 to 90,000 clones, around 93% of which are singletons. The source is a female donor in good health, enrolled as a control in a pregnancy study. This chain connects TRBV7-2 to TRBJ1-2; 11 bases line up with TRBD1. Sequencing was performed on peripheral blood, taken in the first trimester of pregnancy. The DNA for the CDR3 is TGTGCCAGCAGCTTAGCCGGACAGGGGGCTTCAGGAGGCTACACCTTC. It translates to CASSLAGQGASGGYTF.